This entry concerns a single T cell receptor beta chain. The antigen remains undetermined. This specimen comes from a study of T cell responses to AZD1222 COVID-19 vaccine. Study results and caveats: Seropositive status at baseline applied to only a handful of AZD1222 recipients. Two doses of AZD1222 preceded a rise in Spike-specific TCR breadth and depth. Donors were largely white British and mainly female; clonal diversity was possibly underestimated.

Assay: immunoSEQ multiplex PCR; the TCRdb copy retains only in-frame clones and omits some. The sample records approximately 270,000 clones, almost 95% being singletons. The CDR3 spans 15 residues. CDR1 SEHNR and CDR2 FQNEAQ come from the germline V gene (reference sequence). The junction had 8 bases not matched to a gene; V was cut back by 6 bases and J by 9 bases. This receptor was identified in an adult who received the AZD1222 COVID-19 vaccine. The sequences come from peripheral blood, collected 28 days after the second AZD1222 dose. The chain couples TRBV7-9 to TRBJ2-1, with 13 nucleotides matching TRBD2. The CDR3 reads CASRGLAGKGSEQFF. Written as DNA, the CDR3 is TGTGCCAGCAGGGGACTAGCGGGAAAGGGGAGTGAGCAGTTCTTC.